The T cell receptor beta chain described here comes from a study of CD8 T cells in ankylosing spondylitis. This clonotype was counted at least ten times. Its antigen is not known. Germline is not matched at one junction end, which may reflect a read error. General study points: Earlier reports found some motif variants in synovial fluid and blood in reactive arthritis. From matched ankylosing spondylitis synovial fluid, disease-linked clones were reportedly recovered at significantly enriched levels. In peripheral blood, disease-linked CD8+ clones occurred at relatively low frequencies.

TCRdb analysed the 5' RACE reads with MiXCR anew, one entry per CDR3 protein. The sample holds about 130,000 distinct CDR3 sequences; 6.5% to 9% are singletons and the top ten take 10% to 15%. This TCR was sampled from a male donor with ankylosing spondylitis or in good health (not recorded which). The material sequenced was blood, either unsorted or a sorted T cell fraction (not recorded which).

The CDR3 protein is CASSLVRDRETQYF. In DNA form, the CDR3 reads TGTGCTAGCAGCTTAGTTCGGGATCGAGAGACCCAGTACTTC. The V and J genes are TRBV7-7 and TRBJ2-5, with D possibly being TRBD2 (5 bases). CDR3 length equals 14 residues. Germline values: CDR1 SSHAT, CDR2 FNYEAQ (reference sequence).